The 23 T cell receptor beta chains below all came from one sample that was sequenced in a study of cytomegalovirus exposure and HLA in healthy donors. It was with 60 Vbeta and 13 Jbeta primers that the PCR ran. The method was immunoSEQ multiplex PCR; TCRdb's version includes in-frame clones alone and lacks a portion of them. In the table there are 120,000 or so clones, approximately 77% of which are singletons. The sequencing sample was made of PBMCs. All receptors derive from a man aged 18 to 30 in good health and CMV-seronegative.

The CDR3 sequence: CASSFFGVAGGWGTDTQYF. DNA for the CDR3: TGTGCCAGCAGCTTCTTCGGGGTAGCGGGGGGTTGGGGCACAGATACGCAGTATTTT. This rearrangement joins TRBV5-6 to TRBJ2-3; 10 nucleotides agree with TRBD2. With 2 bases clipped from V and 1 base from J, the junction kept 13 bases outside the gene matches. CDR1 SGHDT and CDR2 YYEEEE come from the germline V gene. There are 19 residues in the CDR3.

The CDR3 here is CASSHTPISGNTIYF. The CDR3 nucleotides are TGTGCCAGCAGCCACACACCGATCTCTGGAAACACCATATATTTT. The gene calls are TRBV5-5 and TRBJ1-3; D gene unclear. V was trimmed by 4 bases and J by 0 bases, leaving 11 bases between them. The CDR3 has 15 amino acids. CDR1 and CDR2 from the germline V gene are SGHKS and YYEKEE (reference sequence).

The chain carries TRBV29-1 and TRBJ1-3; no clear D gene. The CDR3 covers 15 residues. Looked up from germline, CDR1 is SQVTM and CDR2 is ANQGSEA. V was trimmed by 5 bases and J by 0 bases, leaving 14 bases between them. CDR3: CSVIGPTFSGNTIYF. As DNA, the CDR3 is TGCAGCGTTATCGGCCCGACTTTCTCTGGAAACACCATATATTTT.

CDR3 amino acids: CASSVGPAGGPGDTQYF. The CDR3 region has the DNA TGTGCCAGCAGCGTAGGGCCAGCGGGGGGGCCGGGGGATACGCAGTATTTT. The chain has TRBV9 and TRBJ2-3; 10 bases are shared with TRBD2. The CDR3 consists of 17 residues. The trim removed 0 bases at V and 6 bases at J, leaving 10 bases unmatched. Germline V CDR1 and CDR2: SGDLS, YYNGEE. The full variable domain, with the rest looked up from reference TRBV9 and TRBJ2-3, is DSGVTQTPKHLITATGQRVTLRCSPRSGDLSVYWYQQSLDQGLQFLIQYYNGEERAKGNILERFSAQQFPDLHSELNLSSLELGDSALYFCASSVGPAGGPGDTQYFGPGTRLTVL.

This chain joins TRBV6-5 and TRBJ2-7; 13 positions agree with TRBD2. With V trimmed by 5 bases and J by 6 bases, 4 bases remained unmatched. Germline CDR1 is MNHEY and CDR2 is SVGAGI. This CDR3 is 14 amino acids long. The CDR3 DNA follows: TGTGCCAGCAGTGCCCGACTAGCGGGGGGCGAGCAGTACTTC. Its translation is CASSARLAGGEQYF.

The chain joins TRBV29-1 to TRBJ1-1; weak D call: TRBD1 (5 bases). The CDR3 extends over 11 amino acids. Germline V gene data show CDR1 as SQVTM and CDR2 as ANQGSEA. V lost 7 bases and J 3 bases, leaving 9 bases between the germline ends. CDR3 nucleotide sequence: TGCAGCGCAGACAGTTACACTGAAGCTTTCTTT. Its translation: CSADSYTEAFF.

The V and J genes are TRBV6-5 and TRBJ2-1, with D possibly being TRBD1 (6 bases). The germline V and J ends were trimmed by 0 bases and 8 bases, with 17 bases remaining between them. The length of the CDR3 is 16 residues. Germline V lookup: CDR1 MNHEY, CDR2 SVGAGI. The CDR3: CASSYSVAGVGDEQFF. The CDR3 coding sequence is TGTGCCAGCAGTTACTCGGTGGCAGGGGTAGGGGATGAGCAGTTCTTC.

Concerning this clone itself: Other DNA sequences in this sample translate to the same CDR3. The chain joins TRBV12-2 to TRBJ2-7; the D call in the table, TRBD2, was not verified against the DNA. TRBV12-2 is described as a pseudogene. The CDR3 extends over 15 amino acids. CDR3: CASRLRRGSSYEQYF. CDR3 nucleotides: TGTGCAAGTCGCCTACGGCGGGGGTCCTCCTACGAGCAGTACTTC.

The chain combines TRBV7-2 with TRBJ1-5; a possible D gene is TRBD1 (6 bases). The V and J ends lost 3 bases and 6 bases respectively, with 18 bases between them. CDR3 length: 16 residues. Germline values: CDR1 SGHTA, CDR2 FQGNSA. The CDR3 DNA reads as TGTGCCAGCAGCTTGTGGGGCAGGGGAGAGGCTCAGCCCCAGCATTTT. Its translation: CASSLWGRGEAQPQHF.

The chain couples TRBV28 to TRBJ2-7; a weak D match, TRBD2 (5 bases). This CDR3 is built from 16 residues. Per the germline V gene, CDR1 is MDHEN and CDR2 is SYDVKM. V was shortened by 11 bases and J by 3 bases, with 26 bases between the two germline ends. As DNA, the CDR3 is TGTGCCTCCAAGGTCGGGGATCGAACCCTATTCTACGAGCAGTACTTC. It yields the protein CASKVGDRTLFYEQYF.

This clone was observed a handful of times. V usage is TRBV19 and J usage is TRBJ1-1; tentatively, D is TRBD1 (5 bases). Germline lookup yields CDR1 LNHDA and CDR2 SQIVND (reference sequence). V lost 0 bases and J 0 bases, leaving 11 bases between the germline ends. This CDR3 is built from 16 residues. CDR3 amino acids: CASSIEDAGMNTEAFF. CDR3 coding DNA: TGTGCCAGTAGTATAGAGGACGCAGGGATGAACACTGAAGCTTTCTTT.

CDR3 protein: CASSSTTSGGDNEQFF. CDR3 DNA sequence: TGTGCCAGCAGCTCGACGACTAGCGGGGGGGACAATGAGCAGTTCTTC. V and J are TRBV7-8 and TRBJ2-1, with 14 bases that match TRBD2. Germline lookup yields CDR1 SGHVS and CDR2 FQNEAQ. The CDR3 extends over 16 amino acids. V was clipped by 4 bases and J by 5 bases; unmatched bases: 4.

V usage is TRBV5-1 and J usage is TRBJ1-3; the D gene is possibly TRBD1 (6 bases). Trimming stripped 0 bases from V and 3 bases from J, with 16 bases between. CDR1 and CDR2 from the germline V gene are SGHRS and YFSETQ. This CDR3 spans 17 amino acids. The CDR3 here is CASSLADRPGSGNTIYF. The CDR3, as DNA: TGCGCCAGCAGCTTGGCCGACAGGCCGGGAAGTGGAAACACCATATATTTT.

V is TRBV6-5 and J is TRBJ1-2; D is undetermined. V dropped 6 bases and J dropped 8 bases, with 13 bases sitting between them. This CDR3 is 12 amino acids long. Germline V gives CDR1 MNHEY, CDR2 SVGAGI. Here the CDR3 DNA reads TGTGCCAGCAGCCGCGTGGCGGGCGGCTACACCTTC. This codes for CASSRVAGGYTF.

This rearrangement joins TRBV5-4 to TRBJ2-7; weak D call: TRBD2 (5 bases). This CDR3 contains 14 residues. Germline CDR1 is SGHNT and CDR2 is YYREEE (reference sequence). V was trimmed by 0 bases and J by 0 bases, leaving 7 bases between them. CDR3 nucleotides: TGTGCCAGCAGCTTGGCGGGAAACTCCTACGAGCAGTACTTC. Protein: CASSLAGNSYEQYF.

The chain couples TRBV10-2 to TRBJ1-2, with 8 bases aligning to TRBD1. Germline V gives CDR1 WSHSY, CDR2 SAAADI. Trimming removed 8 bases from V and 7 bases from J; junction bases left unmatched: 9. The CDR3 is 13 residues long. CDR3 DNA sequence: TGCGCCAGCTCGCCCGACAGGGGTGGTGGCTACACCTTC. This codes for CASSPDRGGGYTF.

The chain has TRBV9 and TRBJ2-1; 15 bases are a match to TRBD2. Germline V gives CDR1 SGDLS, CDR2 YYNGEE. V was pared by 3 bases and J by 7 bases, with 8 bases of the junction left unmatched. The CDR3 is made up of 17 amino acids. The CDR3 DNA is TGTGCCAGCAGCGCCGGACTAGCGGGGGGGTCGATGAATGAGCAGTTCTTC. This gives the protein CASSAGLAGGSMNEQFF.

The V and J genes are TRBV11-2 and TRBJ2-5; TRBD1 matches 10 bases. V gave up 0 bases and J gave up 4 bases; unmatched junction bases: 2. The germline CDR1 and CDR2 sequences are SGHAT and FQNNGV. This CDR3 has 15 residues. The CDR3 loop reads CASSLEGQGRETQYF. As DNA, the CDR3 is TGTGCCAGCAGCTTAGAGGGACAGGGGCGAGAGACCCAGTACTTC.

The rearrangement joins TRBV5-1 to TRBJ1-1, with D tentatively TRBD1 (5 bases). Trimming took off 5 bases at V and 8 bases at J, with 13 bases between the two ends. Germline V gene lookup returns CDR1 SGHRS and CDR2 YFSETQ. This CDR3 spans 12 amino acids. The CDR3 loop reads CASREGSGEAFF. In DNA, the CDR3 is TGCGCCAGCAGGGAGGGGTCAGGGGAAGCTTTCTTT. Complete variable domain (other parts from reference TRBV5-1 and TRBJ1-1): KAGVTQTPRYLIKTRGQQVTLSCSPISGHRSVSWYQQTPGQGLQFLFEYFSETQRNKGNFPGRFSGRQFSNSRSEMNVSTLELGDSALYLCASREGSGEAFFGQGTRLTVV.

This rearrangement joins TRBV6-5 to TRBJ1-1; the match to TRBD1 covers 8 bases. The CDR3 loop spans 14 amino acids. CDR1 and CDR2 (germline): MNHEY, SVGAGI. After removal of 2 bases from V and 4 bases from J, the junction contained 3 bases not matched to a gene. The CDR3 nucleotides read TGTGCCAGCAGTTACCCAGGGGGCAGCACTGAAGCTTTCTTT. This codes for CASSYPGGSTEAFF.

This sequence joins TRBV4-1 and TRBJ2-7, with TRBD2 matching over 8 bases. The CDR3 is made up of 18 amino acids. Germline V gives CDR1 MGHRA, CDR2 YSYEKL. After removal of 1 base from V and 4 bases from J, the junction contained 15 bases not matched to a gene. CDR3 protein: CASSQVRGGSKLSYEQYF. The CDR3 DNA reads TGCGCCAGCAGCCAAGTCCGGGGGGGATCGAAACTATCGTACGAGCAGTACTTC.

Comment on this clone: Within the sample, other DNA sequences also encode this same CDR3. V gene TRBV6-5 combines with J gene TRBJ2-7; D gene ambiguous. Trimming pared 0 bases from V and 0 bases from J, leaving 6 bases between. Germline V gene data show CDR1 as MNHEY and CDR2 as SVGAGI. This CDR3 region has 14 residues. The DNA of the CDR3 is TGTGCCAGCAGTTACTCTCCTAGCTCCTACGAGCAGTACTTC. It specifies CASSYSPSSYEQYF.

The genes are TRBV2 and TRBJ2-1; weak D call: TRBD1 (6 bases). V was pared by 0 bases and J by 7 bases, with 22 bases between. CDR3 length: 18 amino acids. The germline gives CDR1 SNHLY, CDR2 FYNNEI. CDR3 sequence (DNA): TGTGCCAGCAGTGAAGCGAAGAGCCACGGGACACCTTTGAATGAGCAGTTCTTC. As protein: CASSEAKSHGTPLNEQFF.